The 17 T cell receptor beta chains presented below share a single source sample, sequenced in a study of T cells after yellow fever vaccination. TCRdb processed the 5' RACE reads anew with MiXCR; each CDR3 protein has one entry. The sample includes roughly 350,000 distinct CDR3 sequences, 4.1% of them seen just once. The input for sequencing was PBMCs, taken 5 days after the yellow fever booster vaccination. All receptors come from a man aged 18-30 years who received the YFV17D yellow fever vaccine.

V and J are TRBV6-2 or TRBV6-3 and TRBJ2-3; tentative D call: TRBD1 (5 bases). The V and J ends lost 1 base and 9 bases respectively, with 11 bases between them. The CDR3 extends over 13 amino acids. Germline V gene sequence: CDR1 MNHEY, CDR2 SVGEGT. CDR3 bases: TGTGCCAGCAGTTACTGGACATATCACACGCAGTATTTT. Its protein is CASSYWTYHTQYF.

This clonotype was found a few times. The genes are TRBV6-2 or TRBV6-3 and TRBJ1-5; TRBD1 matches at 7 bases. The CDR3 extends over 16 amino acids. J was trimmed by 2 bases and V by 0 bases; bases with no gene match: 4. Germline V gene data show CDR1 as MNHEY and CDR2 as SVGEGT. In DNA, the CDR3 is TGTGCCAGCAGTTACTCCAGGGGGTCGGGCAATCAGCCCCAGCATTTT. Translation gives CASSYSRGSGNQPQHF.

This clonotype has just a few counts. At one end, the junction sequence differs from germline, possibly due to a read error. The chain employs TRBV7-9 and TRBJ2-1; no clear D. Germline values: CDR1 SEHNR, CDR2 FQNEAQ (reference sequence). The CDR3 runs 11 residues. CDR3 DNA: TGTGCCAGCAGCGGCTACGATGAGCAGTTCTTC. As protein: CASSGYDEQFF.

At least ten counts were recorded for this clonotype. The rearrangement uses TRBV2 and TRBJ1-2; D is unresolved. V was cut by 6 bases and J by 7 bases, with 21 bases left in between. CDR3 size: 15 residues. Per germline, CDR1 SNHLY and CDR2 FYNNEI. This CDR3 reads CASSPKTYHSLGYTF. The CDR3 bases are TGTGCCAGCAGCCCCAAAACATATCATTCCCTTGGCTACACCTTC. The full variable domain, in which reference TRBV2 and TRBJ1-2 provide the parts outside the CDR3, is EPEVTQTPSHQVTQMGQEVILRCVPISNHLYFYWYRQILGQKVEFLVSFYNNEISEKSEIFDDQFSVERPDGSNFTLKIRSTKLEDSAMYFCASSPKTYHSLGYTFGSGTRLTVV.

This clonotype appeared a few times. This sequence joins TRBV18 and TRBJ1-2; D is uncertain. Trimming shortened V by 1 base and J by 8 bases, and 17 bases separated the two germline ends. The CDR3 is made up of 15 amino acids. CDR1 KGHSH and CDR2 LQKENI come from the germline V gene. The CDR3, as DNA: TGTGCCAGCTCACCACAGACACGGCTAGAAGGCGGCTACACCTTC. Translating gives CASSPQTRLEGGYTF.

This clonotype was seen a few times. This chain connects TRBV7-6 to TRBJ2-3; 7 positions agree with TRBD2. This CDR3 is built from 14 residues. J was trimmed by 5 bases and V by 3 bases; bases with no gene match: 5. CDR1 and CDR2 from the germline V gene are SGHVS and FNYEAQ. Written as DNA, the CDR3 is TGTGCCAGCAGCTTGTTAAGGGAGGGAGATACGCAGTATTTT. Its translation: CASSLLREGDTQYF.

J is TRBJ2-1 and V is TRBV27; tentatively, D is TRBD1 or TRBD2 (5 bases each). The CDR3 extends over 15 amino acids. Germline CDR1 reads MNHEY; CDR2 reads SMNVEV (reference sequence). The V and J ends lost 3 bases and 2 bases respectively, with 11 bases between them. The CDR3 spells CASSFGDPPYNEQFF. CDR3 sequence (DNA): TGTGCCAGCAGTTTCGGGGACCCCCCCTACAATGAGCAGTTCTTC.

This clonotype was seen more than once but under ten times. The chain is built from TRBV15 and TRBJ1-2, with no clear D. V lost 4 bases, J lost 3 bases, and 15 bases lay in between. From germline, CDR1 is LNHNV and CDR2 YYDKDF (reference sequence). The CDR3 sequence is 15 residues long. CDR3 nucleotide sequence: TGTGCCACCAGCATCACGGTGGGCAGTTACTATGGCTACACCTTC. Its protein is CATSITVGSYYGYTF.

The chain joins TRBV5-1 to TRBJ1-2; TRBD1 matches 8 bases. The CDR3 sequence is 13 residues long. Germline V gives CDR1 SGHRS, CDR2 YFSETQ. The V segment lost 3 bases and the J segment 5 bases; nucleotides outside the gene matches: 3. The CDR3 sequence: CASSSRTGYGYTF. The CDR3 DNA sequence: TGCGCCAGCAGCTCGCGGACAGGGTATGGCTACACCTTC. The full variable domain, rest sourced from reference TRBV5-1 and TRBJ1-2, is KAGVTQTPRYLIKTRGQQVTLSCSPISGHRSVSWYQQTPGQGLQFLFEYFSETQRNKGNFPGRFSGRQFSNSRSEMNVSTLELGDSALYLCASSSRTGYGYTFGSGTRLTVV.

This chain joins TRBV5-1 and TRBJ1-1; a weak D match, TRBD1 (5 bases). The CDR3 has 15 residues. Trimming left V 1 base short and J 3 bases short, with 13 bases between. Germline loops: CDR1 SGHRS, CDR2 YFSETQ. CDR3 amino acids: CASSLSAGFDTEAFF. The CDR3 region has the DNA TGCGCCAGCAGCTTGTCCGCAGGGTTTGACACTGAAGCTTTCTTT.

The genes are TRBV2 and TRBJ2-1; D tentatively fits TRBD1 or TRBD2 (5 bases each). This CDR3 has 14 residues. Germline lookup yields CDR1 SNHLY and CDR2 FYNNEI. Trimming removed 7 bases at V and 6 bases at J, with 16 bases between. CDR3 bases: TGTGCCAGCATATTTACGGGAAGGGGCAATGAGCAGTTCTTC. It yields the protein CASIFTGRGNEQFF.

This clonotype was counted only a few times. Here the CDR3 reads CASSSRTSASYEQYF. The CDR3 DNA sequence: TGCGCCAGCAGCTCCCGGACTAGCGCCAGCTACGAGCAGTACTTC. The chain uses TRBV5-1 and TRBJ2-7; 9 bases agree with TRBD2. The length of the CDR3 is 15 residues. V was clipped by 3 bases and J by 3 bases; unmatched bases: 7. Germline values: CDR1 SGHRS, CDR2 YFSETQ.

This chain connects TRBV12-3 or TRBV12-4 to TRBJ2-7, with a weak D call TRBD1 (5 bases). The length of the CDR3 is 14 residues. Trimming shortened V by 5 bases and J by 3 bases, and 14 bases separated the two germline ends. The CDR3 here is CASSPPDRLYEQYF. The DNA of the CDR3 is TGTGCCAGCAGTCCCCCCGACAGACTCTACGAGCAGTACTTC.

V is TRBV6-5 and J is TRBJ1-2; D remains unclear. This CDR3 has 13 amino acids. Germline loops: CDR1 MNHEY, CDR2 SVGAGI. Trimming removed 3 bases at V and 7 bases at J, with 12 bases between. The chain's CDR3 is CASSYTRGFGYTF. DNA of the CDR3: TGTGCCAGCAGTTATACTCGCGGCTTTGGCTACACCTTC.

This clonotype came up a few times. This rearrangement joins TRBV6-2 or TRBV6-3 to TRBJ2-7, with D uncertain. The CDR3 loop spans 13 amino acids. V was pared by 5 bases and J by 3 bases, with 11 bases between. Germline loops: CDR1 MNHEY, CDR2 SVGEGT. Written as DNA, the CDR3 is TGTGCCAGCAGTCCAGATGGGCGCTACGAGCAGTACTTC. This sequence encodes CASSPDGRYEQYF.

Details on this clonotype: A junction end diverges from the germline sequence, so it may reflect a read error. This chain joins TRBV7-9 and TRBJ1-5; D is unresolved. The CDR3 covers 13 residues. Germline V gene lookup returns CDR1 SEHNR and CDR2 FQNEAQ (reference sequence). Here the CDR3 reads CASSLETNQPRHF. The DNA for the CDR3 is TGTGCCAGCAGCTTAGAGACCAATCAGCCCCGGCATTTT.

This clonotype came up many times. This sequence joins TRBV6-5 and TRBJ2-4, with TRBD1 identical over 7 bases. Per germline, CDR1 MNHEY and CDR2 SVGAGI. V lost 6 bases, J lost 1 base, and 0 bases stayed unmatched. The CDR3 length is 13 residues. The CDR3 loop reads CASRDRAKNIQYF. CDR3 sequence (DNA): TGTGCCAGCAGGGACAGGGCCAAAAACATTCAGTACTTC.